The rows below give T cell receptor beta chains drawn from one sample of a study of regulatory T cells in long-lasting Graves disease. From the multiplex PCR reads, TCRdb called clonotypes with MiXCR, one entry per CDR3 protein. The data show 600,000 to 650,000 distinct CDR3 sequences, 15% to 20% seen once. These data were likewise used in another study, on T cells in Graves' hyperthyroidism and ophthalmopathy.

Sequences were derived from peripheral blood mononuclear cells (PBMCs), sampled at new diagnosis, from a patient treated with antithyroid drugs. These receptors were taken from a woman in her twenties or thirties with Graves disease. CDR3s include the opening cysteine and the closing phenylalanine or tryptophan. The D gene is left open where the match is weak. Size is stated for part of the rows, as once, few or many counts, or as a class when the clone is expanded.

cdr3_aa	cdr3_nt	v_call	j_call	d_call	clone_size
CATSDLWAKQYF	TGTGCCACCAGTGATTTATGGGCGAAGCAGTATTTT	TRBV24-1	TRBJ2-3	-	-
CASSFWAEAFF	TGTGCCAGCAGTTTTTGGGCAGAAGCTTTCTTT	TRBV12-3/TRBV12-4	TRBJ1-1	-	-
CASSPGTSELSNQPQHF	TGCGCCAGCAGCCCAGGGACGAGCGAGCTTAGCAATCAGCCCCAGCATTTT	TRBV5-1	TRBJ1-5	-	few
CASSLYKGVVKLFF	TGTGCCAGCAGTTTATATAAGGGGGTGGTAAAACTGTTTTTT	TRBV28	TRBJ1-4	-	many
CASISWSYEQYF	TGTGCCAGCATCTCGTGGTCCTACGAGCAGTACTTC	TRBV6-1	TRBJ2-7	-	-
CSASAGGLHVEQFF	TGCAGTGCTAGTGCGGGAGGGTTGCACGTTGAGCAGTTCTTC	TRBV20-1	TRBJ2-1	TRBD2	many
CASSLLAGDVEQFF	TGTGCCAGCAGCCTTTTAGCGGGAGATGTTGAGCAGTTCTTC	TRBV7-8	TRBJ2-1	TRBD2	few
CASRQDTQYEQYF	TGCGCCAGCAGGCAAGATACTCAATACGAGCAGTACTTC	TRBV4-1	TRBJ2-7	-	-
CATREQELNTGELFF	TGCGCCACCCGAGAACAGGAACTGAACACCGGGGAGCTGTTTTTT	TRBV5-1	TRBJ2-2	-	-
CASSLLGQVAYEQYF	TGTGCCAGCAGCTTATTGGGGCAGGTAGCCTACGAGCAGTACTTC	TRBV7-2	TRBJ2-7	-	many
CASSLTGTGYTGELFF	TGTGCCAGCAGTCTTACCGGGACAGGGTACACCGGGGAGCTGTTTTTT	TRBV27	TRBJ2-2	TRBD1	few
CASSSNMGLAGNYEQYF	TGTGCCAGCAGTTCCAATATGGGACTAGCGGGAAATTACGAGCAGTACTTC	TRBV27	TRBJ2-7	TRBD2	few
CAWSVTAGWELFF	TGTGCCTGGAGTGTGACAGCGGGATGGGAGCTGTTTTTT	TRBV30	TRBJ2-2	TRBD2	many
CSARDTTSGREDEQFF	TGCAGTGCTAGAGATACGACTAGCGGGAGGGAAGATGAGCAGTTCTTC	TRBV20-1	TRBJ2-1	TRBD2	-
CASSEFSSGANVLTF	TGCGCCAGCAGTGAATTTAGCTCTGGGGCCAACGTCCTGACTTTC	TRBV5-1	TRBJ2-6	-	many
CSASGGAPGTDTQYF	TGCAGTGCTAGTGGGGGCGCACCGGGCACAGATACGCAGTATTTT	TRBV20-1	TRBJ2-3	-	many
CAWRVWNTGELFF	TGTGCCTGGAGGGTCTGGAACACCGGGGAGCTGTTTTTT	TRBV30	TRBJ2-2	-	-
CASRLQGGNTGELFF	TGTGCCAGCAGGTTACAGGGAGGAAACACCGGGGAGCTGTTTTTT	TRBV4-2	TRBJ2-2	-	-
CAWRVASSYNEQFF	TGTGCCTGGAGAGTGGCTAGCTCCTACAATGAGCAGTTCTTC	TRBV30	TRBJ2-1	-	few
CASTKGRADANQPQHF	TGTGCCAGCACGAAGGGCAGGGCGGACGCCAATCAGCCCCAGCATTTT	TRBV6-1	TRBJ1-5	-	many
CASSSPSGRAYYEQYF	TGTGCCAGCAGTTCCCCGAGCGGGAGGGCCTACTACGAGCAGTACTTC	TRBV28	TRBJ2-7	TRBD2	many
CASSLVGGRDTDTQYF	TGTGCCAGCAGCTTAGTTGGCGGGAGGGACACAGATACGCAGTATTTT	TRBV7-2	TRBJ2-3	TRBD2	many
CASSSANRGEQYF	TGTGCCAGCAGCTCCGCTAACAGGGGCGAGCAGTACTTC	TRBV7-9	TRBJ2-7	TRBD1	many
CASSRRGQGNEKLFF	TGTGCCAGCAGCCGTCGAGGACAGGGTAATGAAAAACTGTTTTTT	TRBV18	TRBJ1-4	TRBD1	-
CASSLPRLGPENSGGEQYF	TGTGCCAGTAGTCTTCCCCGTTTGGGGCCCGAAAACTCAGGGGGCGAGCAGTACTTC	TRBV19	TRBJ2-7	TRBD1	-
CASLDRGTTGELFF	TGCGCCAGCTTAGACAGGGGGACGACCGGGGAGCTGTTTTTT	TRBV5-1	TRBJ2-2	TRBD1	-
CASSLGQGAQTDTQYF	TGCGCCAGCAGCTTAGGACAGGGGGCGCAGACAGATACGCAGTATTTT	TRBV5-1	TRBJ2-3	TRBD1	-
CASSPGLAGKDYEQYF	TGCGCCAGCAGCCCTGGGTTAGCGGGAAAGGACTACGAGCAGTACTTC	TRBV5-1	TRBJ2-7	TRBD2	many
CASSEDTGVYEQYF	TGTGCCAGTAGTGAGGACACAGGGGTCTACGAGCAGTACTTC	TRBV19	TRBJ2-7	TRBD1	-
CASSRDRVVGEQFF	TGTGCCAGCAGCCGGGACAGGGTTGTGGGTGAGCAGTTCTTC	TRBV7-3	TRBJ2-1	TRBD1	few
CASSAGQGYQPQHF	TGTGCCAGCAGCGCGGGACAGGGTTATCAGCCCCAGCATTTT	TRBV5-8	TRBJ1-5	TRBD1	many
CASSSGVSEQFF	TGTGCCAGCAGCTCGGGAGTTTCTGAGCAGTTCTTC	TRBV12-3/TRBV12-4	TRBJ2-1	-	many
CASTSVSTDTQYF	TGTGCCAGCACCTCCGTTAGCACAGATACGCAGTATTTT	TRBV5-6	TRBJ2-3	-	-
CASSQDLLQTEAFF	TGTGCCAGCAGCCAAGATCTGTTACAGACTGAAGCTTTCTTT	TRBV14	TRBJ1-1	-	-
CASSWEGGGSSYEQYF	TGTGCCAGCAGTTGGGAGGGTGGAGGGAGCTCCTACGAGCAGTACTTC	TRBV6-9	TRBJ2-7	TRBD2	many
CASSPEVAGGGQFF	TGTGCCAGCAGCCCCGAGGTAGCGGGAGGGGGGCAGTTCTTC	TRBV11-2	TRBJ2-1	TRBD2	-
CASSLVGLAASESSTDTRYF	TGTGCCAGCAGCTTAGTTGGACTAGCGGCCTCCGAATCTAGCACAGATACGCGGTATTTT	TRBV7-3	TRBJ2-3	TRBD2	-
CSAPGQGEYEQYF	TGCAGTGCGCCAGGACAGGGGGAGTACGAGCAGTACTTC	TRBV20-1	TRBJ2-7	TRBD1	-
CSASRRRDEQFF	TGCAGTGCTAGTCGACGCAGGGATGAGCAGTTCTTC	TRBV20-1	TRBJ2-1	-	-
CASSLTGLTASTDTQYF	TGTGCCAGCAGCTTAACGGGCCTAACTGCTAGCACAGATACGCAGTATTTT	TRBV7-3	TRBJ2-3	-	-
CASSLRPSSYEQYF	TGTGCCAGCAGCCTCAGACCCAGCTCCTACGAGCAGTACTTC	TRBV7-9	TRBJ2-7	-	few
CASSLSGQGLVNTIYF	TGTGCCAGCAGCTTGTCAGGACAGGGATTGGTGAACACCATATATTTT	TRBV5-6	TRBJ1-3	TRBD1	-
CAWSVRWGNNQPQHF	TGTGCCTGGAGTGTTCGTTGGGGGAACAATCAGCCCCAGCATTTT	TRBV30	TRBJ1-5	-	-
CASSSGGSNEKLFF	TGTGCCAGCAGCTCAGGGGGTTCTAATGAAAAACTGTTTTTT	TRBV28	TRBJ1-4	TRBD1	-
CASSPRDTRFEKLFF	TGTGCCAGCAGTCCCCGGGACACACGGTTTGAAAAACTGTTTTTT	TRBV27	TRBJ1-4	-	many
CASTSLAGVSGEQFF	TGTGCCAGCACATCACTAGCGGGAGTCTCGGGTGAGCAGTTCTTC	TRBV2	TRBJ2-1	TRBD2	many
CASSPAGTINYGYTF	TGTGCCAGCAGTCCAGCCGGGACAATTAACTATGGCTACACCTTC	TRBV6-1	TRBJ1-2	-	many